The 21 T cell receptor beta chains below were found in one sample sequenced in a study of blood T cells in healthy people across ages. Through a sample-barcoded 5' primer and a J-beta primer mix, a second PCR was run for roughly 6 to 12 cycles. TCRdb processed the 5' RACE reads anew with MiXCR; each CDR3 protein has one entry. The sample holds about 1.5 million distinct CDR3 sequences, about 40% seen once. The sequencing sample was made of blood. These receptors came from a woman aged 18-30 years in good health.

The chain is built from TRBV27 and TRBJ1-5; the match to TRBD1 covers 8 bases. V was clipped by 2 bases and J by 3 bases; unmatched bases: 0. Germline CDR1 reads MNHEY; CDR2 reads SMNVEV (reference sequence). The CDR3 covers 14 residues. Written as DNA, the CDR3 is TGTGCCAGCAGTTTACAGGGGGCCAATCAGCCCCAGCATTTT. Residues: CASSLQGANQPQHF.

CDR3 DNA sequence: TGCAGTGCGGGAGGGCGGGGTGTAGATACGCAGTATTTT. The encoded protein is CSAGGRGVDTQYF. V usage is TRBV20-1 and J usage is TRBJ2-3; TRBD2 matches at 7 bases. The CDR3 has 13 residues. J was trimmed by 5 bases and V by 6 bases; bases with no gene match: 8. Germline CDR1 is DFQATT and CDR2 is SNEGSKA (reference sequence).

This clonotype was counted only a few times. The J gene is TRBJ1-2, the V gene TRBV27, with 10 nucleotides matching TRBD1. CDR3 length: 14 amino acids. The germline V gene has CDR1 MNHEY and CDR2 SMNVEV (reference sequence). V trimming: 5 bases; J trimming: 7 bases; junction bases outside the gene matches: 7. The CDR3 DNA reads as TGTGCCAGCAGTCCCGGGACAGGGGTTTCTGGCTACACCTTC. Protein: CASSPGTGVSGYTF.

The genes are TRBV25-1 and TRBJ1-2; no definite D call. V was cut by 1 base and J by 3 bases, with 12 bases left in between. Germline loops: CDR1 MGHDK, CDR2 SYGVNS. The CDR3 covers 15 residues. The chain's CDR3 is CASSESGSLDYGYTF. CDR3 bases: TGTGCCAGCAGTGAATCCGGGTCATTAGACTATGGCTACACCTTC.

The chain uses TRBV15 and TRBJ2-3; TRBD2 agrees at 10 bases. The CDR3 covers 17 residues. The germline CDR1 and CDR2 sequences are LNHNV and YYDKDF (reference sequence). V gave up 0 bases and J gave up 1 base; unmatched junction bases: 4. The CDR3 is CATSREGLAGGTDTQYF. The CDR3 coding sequence is TGTGCCACCAGCAGAGAAGGTCTAGCGGGAGGCACAGATACGCAGTATTTT.

The chain couples TRBV3-1 to TRBJ2-7; the match to TRBD2 covers 7 bases. The ends lost 1 base at V and 1 base at J; junction bases unmatched: 10. Germline CDR1 reads LGHDT; CDR2 reads YNNKEL (reference sequence). The CDR3 sequence is 17 residues long. CDR3 bases: TGTGCCAGCAGCCAAGGCCTTCGGGACTATCAATCCTACGAGCAGTACTTC. Residues: CASSQGLRDYQSYEQYF.

This chain uses TRBV7-3 with TRBJ2-5; possible D gene TRBD2, 5 bases. The CDR3 has 15 amino acids. Per germline, CDR1 SGHTA and CDR2 FQGTGA. V was trimmed by 5 bases and J by 1 base, leaving 14 bases between them. The CDR3 DNA sequence: TGTGCCAGCAGCCCGTCTCTAGCACCCCAAGAGACCCAGTACTTC. Translating gives CASSPSLAPQETQYF.

The V and J genes are TRBV28 and TRBJ1-2; D is uncertain. Trimming shortened V by 3 bases and J by 0 bases, and 20 bases separated the two germline ends. Germline V gene data show CDR1 as MDHEN and CDR2 as SYDVKM. CDR3 length equals 18 residues. In nucleotides, the CDR3 is TGTGCCAGCAGTTTGAGCTCGACACATGATCAAGCTAACTATGGCTACACCTTC. It yields the protein CASSLSSTHDQANYGYTF.

The chain employs TRBV10-3 and TRBJ2-7; 13 bases are shared with TRBD2. Germline V CDR1 and CDR2: ENHRY, SYGVKD. The CDR3 is 13 amino acids. V lost 8 bases and J lost 4; bases outside the gene matches: 2. The CDR3 region is CAIRTSGSYEQYF. The CDR3 DNA reads TGTGCCATCCGGACTAGCGGGAGTTACGAGCAGTACTTC.

The rearrangement joins TRBV7-9 to TRBJ2-5, with a weak D call TRBD2 (5 bases). Germline CDR1 and CDR2: SEHNR and FQNEAQ (reference sequence). Trimming took off 5 bases at V and 5 bases at J, with 18 bases between the two ends. The CDR3 covers 15 residues. The CDR3 spells CASSGRGSQKETQYF. DNA of the CDR3: TGTGCCAGCAGCGGACGGGGTTCCCAAAAGGAGACCCAGTACTTC.

This clonotype turned up a few times. The V and J genes are TRBV9 and TRBJ1-6; 8 bases line up with TRBD1. Germline assignment: CDR1 SGDLS and CDR2 YYNGEE. Unmatched junction bases numbered 15, after V lost 4 bases and J lost 9 bases. CDR3 length: 17 amino acids. The CDR3 is CASSKLRDRSGLSPLHF. The DNA for the CDR3 is TGTGCCAGCAGCAAACTGAGGGACAGGTCCGGGCTTTCACCCCTCCACTTT.

This clonotype was recorded only once. The chain carries TRBV7-9 and TRBJ2-3, with a weak D call TRBD1 (6 bases). The CDR3 covers 15 residues. With 2 bases removed from V and 5 bases from J, the gap between germline ends came to 14 bases. Germline V lookup: CDR1 SEHNR, CDR2 FQNEAQ (reference sequence). CDR3 coding DNA: TGTGCCAGCAGCTTATCCTCAGGGGCCCAAGATACGCAGTATTTT. Protein sequence: CASSLSSGAQDTQYF.

This clonotype turned up a few times. The chain employs TRBV4-1 and TRBJ2-1, with 8 nucleotides matching TRBD1. With V trimmed by 1 base and J by 6 bases, 2 bases remained unmatched. Germline CDR1 reads MGHRA; CDR2 reads YSYEKL. This CDR3 comprises 14 residues. The CDR3 is CASSQGGQGNEQFF. In nucleotides, the CDR3 is TGCGCCAGCAGCCAAGGAGGACAGGGCAATGAGCAGTTCTTC.

The V and J genes are TRBV6-4 and TRBJ2-1; possible D gene TRBD2, 6 bases. CDR1 is MRHNA and CDR2 is SNTAGT in the germline V gene. V lost 2 bases to trimming and J lost 0 bases, with 17 bases between them. CDR3 length: 18 amino acids. The CDR3 DNA reads as TGTGCCAGCAGTGACCCGGAACCAGCGGGCGTCTCCTACAATGAGCAGTTCTTC. As protein: CASSDPEPAGVSYNEQFF.

This chain uses TRBV4-1 with TRBJ2-5; D is unresolved. Germline CDR1 reads MGHRA; CDR2 reads YSYEKL. Trimming took off 0 bases at V and 11 bases at J, with 13 bases between the two ends. CDR3 length equals 13 residues. DNA for the CDR3: TGCGCCAGCAGCCAAGATCCAGTTTTAGAGCAGTACTTC. This codes for CASSQDPVLEQYF.

The sample holds a few counts of this clonotype. The genes are TRBV12-3 or TRBV12-4 and TRBJ2-1; D is ambiguous. CDR3 length equals 13 residues. V lost 6 bases to trimming and J lost 4 bases, with 10 bases between them. The CDR3 nucleotides read TGTGCCAGCAGCTATACAAGGTACAATGAGCAGTTCTTC. The encoded protein is CASSYTRYNEQFF.

V usage is TRBV4-1 and J usage is TRBJ2-3; 9 bases line up with TRBD1. Germline V gene data show CDR1 as MGHRA and CDR2 as YSYEKL. With V trimmed by 4 bases and J by 3 bases, 11 bases remained unmatched. This CDR3 is built from 17 residues. This CDR3 is CASSRSSQGAGTDTQYF. The CDR3 DNA reads as TGCGCCAGCAGCCGCTCCTCACAGGGGGCTGGAACAGATACGCAGTATTTT.

V usage is TRBV20-1 and J usage is TRBJ2-3; 10 bases map to TRBD2. V was pared by 0 bases and J by 2 bases, with 17 bases of the junction left unmatched. CDR3 length: 20 amino acids. CDR1 and CDR2 (germline): DFQATT, SNEGSKA (reference sequence). The CDR3 coding sequence is TGCAGTGCTAGAGATTTGGGGGCTAGCGGGGGAGCCCCCGACACAGATACGCAGTATTTT. Translating it yields CSARDLGASGGAPDTDTQYF.

This chain joins TRBV27 and TRBJ2-5; no reliable D call. The J call could be wrong; TRBJ2-7 is a better fit for the DNA end. The CDR3 is 12 amino acids. CDR1 is MNHEY, CDR2 SMNVEV, per germline (reference sequence). CDR3 loop: CASSFGSSEQYF. In DNA, the CDR3 is TGTGCCAGCAGTTTTGGTAGCAGCGAGCAGTACTTC.

The rearrangement links TRBV10-2 to TRBJ2-5; a weak D match, TRBD2 (6 bases). Trimming pared 4 bases from V and 4 bases from J, leaving 10 bases between. The CDR3 runs 13 residues. Looked up from germline, CDR1 is WSHSY and CDR2 is SAAADI. The CDR3, as DNA: TGCGCCAGCAGTGCGTGGCGGGGAGAGACCCAGTACTTC. The encoded protein is CASSAWRGETQYF.

The rearrangement joins TRBV5-1 to TRBJ1-5, with D tentatively TRBD1 (5 bases). This CDR3 comprises 13 residues. V was clipped by 3 bases and J by 7 bases, with 11 bases between them. Germline values: CDR1 SGHRS, CDR2 YFSETQ. CDR3 in amino acids: CASSWGSSQPQHF. CDR3 in DNA: TGCGCCAGCAGCTGGGGCAGCTCCCAGCCCCAGCATTTT.